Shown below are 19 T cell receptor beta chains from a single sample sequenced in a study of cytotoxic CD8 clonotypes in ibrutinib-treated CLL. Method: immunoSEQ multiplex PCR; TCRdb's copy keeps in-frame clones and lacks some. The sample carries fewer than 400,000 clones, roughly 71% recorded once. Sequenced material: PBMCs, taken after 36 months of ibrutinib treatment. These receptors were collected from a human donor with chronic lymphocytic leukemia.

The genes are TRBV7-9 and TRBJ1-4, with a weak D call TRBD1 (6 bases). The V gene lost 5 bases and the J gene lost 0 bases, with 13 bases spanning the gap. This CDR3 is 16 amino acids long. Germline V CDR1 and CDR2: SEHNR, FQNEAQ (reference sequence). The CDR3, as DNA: TGTGCCAGCAGCGAAGGGACACTTGCAACTAATGAAAAACTGTTTTTT. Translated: CASSEGTLATNEKLFF. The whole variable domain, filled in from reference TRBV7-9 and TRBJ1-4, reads DTGVSQNPRHKITKRGQNVTFRCDPISEHNRLYWYRQTLGQGPEFLTYFQNEAQLEKSRLLSDRFSAERPKGSFSTLEIQRTEQGDSAMYLCASSEGTLATNEKLFFGSGTQLSVL.

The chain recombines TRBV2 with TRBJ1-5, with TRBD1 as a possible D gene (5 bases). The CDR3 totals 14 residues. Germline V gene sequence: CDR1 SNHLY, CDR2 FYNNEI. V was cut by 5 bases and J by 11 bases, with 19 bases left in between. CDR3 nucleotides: TGTGCCAGCAGTCCCCGGGGCCCAACGCGGGCCCAGCATTTT. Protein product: CASSPRGPTRAQHF.

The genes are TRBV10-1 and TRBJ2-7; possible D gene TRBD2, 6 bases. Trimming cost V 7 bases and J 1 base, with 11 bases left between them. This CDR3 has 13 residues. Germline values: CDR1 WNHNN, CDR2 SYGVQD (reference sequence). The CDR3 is CASNRTNSYEQYF. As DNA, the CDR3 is TGCGCCAGCAACAGGACTAATTCCTACGAGCAGTACTTC.

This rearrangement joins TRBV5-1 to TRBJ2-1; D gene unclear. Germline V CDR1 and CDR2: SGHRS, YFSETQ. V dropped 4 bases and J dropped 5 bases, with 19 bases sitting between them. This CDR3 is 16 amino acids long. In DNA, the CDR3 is TGCGCCAGCAGCCCGTTAAGTGGGGTGCACCACAATGAGCAGTTCTTC. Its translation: CASSPLSGVHHNEQFF.

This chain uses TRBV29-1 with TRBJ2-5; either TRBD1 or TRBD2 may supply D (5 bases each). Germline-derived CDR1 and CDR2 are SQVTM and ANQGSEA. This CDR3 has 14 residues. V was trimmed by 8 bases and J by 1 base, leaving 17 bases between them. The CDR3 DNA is TGCAGCTGCAATACCGGGACGCGCCAAGAGACCCAGTACTTC. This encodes CSCNTGTRQETQYF. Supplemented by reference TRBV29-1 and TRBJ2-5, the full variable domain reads SAVISQKPSRDICQRGTSLTIQCQVDSQVTMMFWYRQQPGQSLTLIATANQGSEATYESGFVIDKFPISRPNLTFSTLTVSNMSPEDSSIYLCSCNTGTRQETQYFGPGTRLLVL.

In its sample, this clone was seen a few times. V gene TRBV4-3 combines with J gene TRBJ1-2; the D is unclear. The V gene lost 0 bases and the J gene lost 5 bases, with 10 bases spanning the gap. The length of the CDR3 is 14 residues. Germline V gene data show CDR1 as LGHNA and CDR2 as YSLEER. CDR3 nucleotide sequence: TGCGCCAGCAGCCAAGATAACGCAGAGTATGGCTACACCTTC. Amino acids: CASSQDNAEYGYTF.

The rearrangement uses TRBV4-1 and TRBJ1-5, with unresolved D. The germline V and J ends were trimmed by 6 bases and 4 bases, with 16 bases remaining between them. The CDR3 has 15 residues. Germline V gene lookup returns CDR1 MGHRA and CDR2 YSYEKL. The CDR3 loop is CASRTNLKDNQPQHF. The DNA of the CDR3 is TGCGCCAGCAGGACGAACCTAAAGGATAATCAGCCCCAGCATTTT.

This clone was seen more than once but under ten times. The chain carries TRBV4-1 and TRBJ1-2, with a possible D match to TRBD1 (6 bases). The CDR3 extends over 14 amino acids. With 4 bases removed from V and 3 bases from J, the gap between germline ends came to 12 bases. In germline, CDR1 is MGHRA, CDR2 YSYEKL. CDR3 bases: TGCGCCAGCAGCCCTATACAGGGAGACTATGGCTACACCTTC. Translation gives CASSPIQGDYGYTF.

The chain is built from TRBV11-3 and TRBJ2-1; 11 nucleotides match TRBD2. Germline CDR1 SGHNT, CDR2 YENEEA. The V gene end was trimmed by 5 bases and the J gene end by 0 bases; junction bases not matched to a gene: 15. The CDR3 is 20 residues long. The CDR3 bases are TGTGCCAGCAGCCCCAGGACCTCTAGCGGGGGGTTGTACTCCTACAATGAGCAGTTCTTC. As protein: CASSPRTSSGGLYSYNEQFF.

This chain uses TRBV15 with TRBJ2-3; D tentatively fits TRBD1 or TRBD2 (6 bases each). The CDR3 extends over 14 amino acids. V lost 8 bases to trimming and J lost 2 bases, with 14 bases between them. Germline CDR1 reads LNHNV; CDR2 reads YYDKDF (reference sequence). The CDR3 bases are TGTGCCACCGCGGAGGGGGACACCACAGATACGCAGTATTTT. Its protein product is CATAEGDTTDTQYF.

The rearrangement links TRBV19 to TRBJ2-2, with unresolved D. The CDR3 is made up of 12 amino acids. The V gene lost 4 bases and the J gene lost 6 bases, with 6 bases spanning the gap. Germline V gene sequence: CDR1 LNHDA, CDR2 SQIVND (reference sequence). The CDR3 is CASSNRAGELFF. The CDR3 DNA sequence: TGTGCCAGTAGTAACCGGGCCGGGGAGCTGTTTTTT.

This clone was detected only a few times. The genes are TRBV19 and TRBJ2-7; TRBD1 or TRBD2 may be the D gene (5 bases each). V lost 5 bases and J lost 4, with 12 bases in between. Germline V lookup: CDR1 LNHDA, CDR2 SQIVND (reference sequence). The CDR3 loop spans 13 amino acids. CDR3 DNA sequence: TGTGCCAGTAGTTCGAGAGGGGCGTACGAGCAGTACTTC. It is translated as CASSSRGAYEQYF.

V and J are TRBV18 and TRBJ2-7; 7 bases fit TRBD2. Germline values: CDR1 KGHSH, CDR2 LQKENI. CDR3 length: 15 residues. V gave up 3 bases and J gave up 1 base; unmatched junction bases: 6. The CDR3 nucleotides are TGTGCCAGCTCACCTGTCCGTAGCGGGTCCTACGAGCAGTACTTC. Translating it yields CASSPVRSGSYEQYF.

CDR3 DNA sequence: TGTGCCAGCAGTCCCCGCACATTGAGTAACGAGCAGTACTTC. It specifies CASSPRTLSNEQYF. The J gene is TRBJ2-7, the V gene TRBV6-1; D unclear. Germline V gene sequence: CDR1 MNHNS, CDR2 SASEGT. V was pared by 5 bases and J by 5 bases, with 16 bases between. The CDR3 spans 14 residues.

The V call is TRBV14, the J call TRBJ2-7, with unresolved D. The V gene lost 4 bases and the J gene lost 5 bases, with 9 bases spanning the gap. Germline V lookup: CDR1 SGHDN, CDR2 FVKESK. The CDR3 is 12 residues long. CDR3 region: CASSPHTNEQYF. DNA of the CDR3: TGTGCCAGCAGCCCCCACACCAACGAGCAGTACTTC.

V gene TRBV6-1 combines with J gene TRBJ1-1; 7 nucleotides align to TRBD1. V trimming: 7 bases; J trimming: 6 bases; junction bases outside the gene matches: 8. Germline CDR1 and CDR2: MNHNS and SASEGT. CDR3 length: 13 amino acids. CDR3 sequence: CASTLRTGAEAFF. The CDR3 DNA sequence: TGTGCCAGCACCTTAAGAACAGGGGCTGAAGCTTTCTTT.

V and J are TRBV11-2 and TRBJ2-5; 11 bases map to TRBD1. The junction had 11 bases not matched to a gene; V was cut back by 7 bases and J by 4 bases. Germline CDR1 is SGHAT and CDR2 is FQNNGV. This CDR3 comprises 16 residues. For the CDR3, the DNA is TGTGCCAGCAACCCCCGGACAGGGGGCTATTTAGAGACCCAGTACTTC. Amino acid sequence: CASNPRTGGYLETQYF.

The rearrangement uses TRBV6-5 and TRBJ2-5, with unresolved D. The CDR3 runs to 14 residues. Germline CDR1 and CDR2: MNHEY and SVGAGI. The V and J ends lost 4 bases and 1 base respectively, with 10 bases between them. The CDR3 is CASSSDVPQETQYF. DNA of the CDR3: TGTGCCAGCAGTTCCGACGTACCCCAAGAGACCCAGTACTTC.

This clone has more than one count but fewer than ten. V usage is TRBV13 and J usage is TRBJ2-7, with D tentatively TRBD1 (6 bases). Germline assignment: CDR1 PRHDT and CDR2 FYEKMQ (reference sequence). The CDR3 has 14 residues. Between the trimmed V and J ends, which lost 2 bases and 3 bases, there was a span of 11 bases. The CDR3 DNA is TGTGCCAGCAGCTTATGGGACACATACTACGAGCAGTACTTC. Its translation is CASSLWDTYYEQYF.